The T cell receptor (beta chain) under discussion was sequenced for a study of blood T cells in healthy people across ages. Study-level results: Without sorted subsets, naive and antigen-experienced compartments could not be conclusively compared.

Using a J-beta primer mix together with a sample-barcoded 5' primer, a second PCR was run for about 6 to 12 cycles. TCRdb ran MiXCR on the 5' RACE reads and lists one entry per CDR3 protein. Altogether nearly 800,000 distinct CDR3 sequences are present, roughly three fifths being singletons, with the ten largest covering under 30%. This clonotype was picked up one time. Its specificity is not known. Healthy Caucasian individuals from Russia aged 6 to 90 were enrolled as donors. Extraction of total RNA produced a minimum of 5 micrograms from each sample. The material sequenced was blood. The TCR comes from a man between 35 and 55 years old in good health.

This chain's CDR3 is CASTATEFREQYF. For the CDR3, the DNA is TGTGCCAGCACCGCGACAGAGTTTCGCGAGCAGTACTTC. The rearrangement links TRBV7-9 to TRBJ2-7; possibly TRBD1 for D (5 bases). CDR3 length: 13 amino acids. V lost 7 bases, J lost 6 bases, and 16 bases lay in between. Germline CDR1 reads SEHNR; CDR2 reads FQNEAQ (reference sequence).